This TCR beta chain was identified during a study of T cell responses to AZD1222 COVID-19 vaccine. Germline CDR1 is SGHRS and CDR2 is YFSETQ. Deletions cut 0 bases from V and 3 bases from J, with 3 bases between. CDR3 length equals 13 residues. Recipients boosted at about 4 weeks or about 12 weeks are pooled. A remark on this clone: Its target is unknown.

The study's findings and limits: Just six AZD1222 recipients tested seropositive at baseline. Donors, mostly white British, included more females; clonal diversity was possibly underestimated.

The table came from immunoSEQ multiplex PCR; TCRdb's copy has only in-frame clones and leaves some out. The sample lists roughly 100,000 clones; over 75% were seen once. The rearrangement uses TRBV5-1 and TRBJ2-2; no clear D gene. This specimen was peripheral blood, taken 28 days after the second AZD1222 dose. The source of this sequence is an adult who received the AZD1222 COVID-19 vaccine. The CDR3 bases are TGCGCCAGCAGCTTGGTTCACACCGGGGAGCTGTTTTTT. Translating it yields CASSLVHTGELFF.